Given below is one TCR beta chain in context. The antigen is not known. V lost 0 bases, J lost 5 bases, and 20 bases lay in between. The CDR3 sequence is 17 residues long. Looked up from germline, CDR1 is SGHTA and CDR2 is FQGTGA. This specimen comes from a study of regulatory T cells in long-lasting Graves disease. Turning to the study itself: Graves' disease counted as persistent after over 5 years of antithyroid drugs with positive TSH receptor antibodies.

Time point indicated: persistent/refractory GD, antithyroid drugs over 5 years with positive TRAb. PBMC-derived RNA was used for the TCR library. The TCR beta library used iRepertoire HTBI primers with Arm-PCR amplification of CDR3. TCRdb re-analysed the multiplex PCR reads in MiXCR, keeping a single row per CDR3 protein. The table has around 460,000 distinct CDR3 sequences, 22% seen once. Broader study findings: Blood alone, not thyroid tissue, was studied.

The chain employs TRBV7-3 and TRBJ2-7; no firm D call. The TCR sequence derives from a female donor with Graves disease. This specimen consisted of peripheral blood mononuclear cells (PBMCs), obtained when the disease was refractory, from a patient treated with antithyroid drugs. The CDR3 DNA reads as TGTGCCAGCAGCTTAACGTCCTCCTCTTATGGGGTAAACGAGCAGTACTTC. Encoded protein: CASSLTSSSYGVNEQYF.